A selection of T cell receptor beta chains follows, all from one sample in a study of T cell clusters in autoimmune cytopenias. TCRdb processed the multiplex PCR reads again and assigns one entry to each CDR3 protein, with no DNA. The table counts about 6,000 distinct CDR3 sequences; 5% to 6.5% lies in the top ten. The data were also submitted as part of a second study, on T cell repertoires in aging, cancer and after chemotherapy.

Sequenced input: peripheral blood. Receptors originate from a human donor in good health. Both conserved end residues are part of each CDR3. Clone size is given for some rows only: seen once, a few or many times, or a class if the clone is expanded.

len: 15
abundance: -
v_gene: TRBV19
j_gene: TRBJ1-1
CDR3aa: CASSPRWIMNTEAFF

len: 17
abundance: -
v_gene: TRBV7-6
j_gene: TRBJ2-6
CDR3aa: CASSSDRHNSGANVLTF

len: 19
abundance: -
v_gene: TRBV5-1
j_gene: TRBJ2-1
CDR3aa: CASSFSGSVGLAGDNEQFF

len: 16
abundance: medium-sized
v_gene: TRBV29-1
j_gene: TRBJ1-4
CDR3aa: CSVERMEVGIGEKLFF

len: 12
abundance: -
v_gene: TRBV7-9
j_gene: TRBJ1-4
CDR3aa: CASRTGEEKLFF

len: 13
abundance: large
v_gene: TRBV27
j_gene: TRBJ1-1
CDR3aa: CASSSFANTEAFF

len: 15
abundance: medium-sized
v_gene: TRBV5-4
j_gene: TRBJ2-1
CDR3aa: CASSPGRGDYNEQFF

len: 15
abundance: medium-sized
v_gene: TRBV29-1
j_gene: TRBJ2-1
CDR3aa: CSVGASGGAYNEQFF

len: 15
abundance: -
v_gene: TRBV6-2/TRBV6-3
j_gene: TRBJ1-1
CDR3aa: CASSQLPGGRTEAFF

len: 20
abundance: -
v_gene: TRBV24-1
j_gene: TRBJ2-7
CDR3aa: CATSDPLAGGPTKCIYEQYF

len: 13
abundance: -
v_gene: TRBV7-2
j_gene: TRBJ1-1
CDR3aa: CASSLTTRTEAFF

len: 14
abundance: -
v_gene: TRBV20-1
j_gene: TRBJ1-2
CDR3aa: CSASLPTTPYGYTF

len: 16
abundance: medium-sized
v_gene: TRBV29-1
j_gene: TRBJ2-1
CDR3aa: CSVVGLAGVGENEQFF

len: 14
abundance: medium-sized
v_gene: TRBV6-4
j_gene: TRBJ2-2
CDR3aa: CASKASRNTGELFF

len: 22
abundance: -
v_gene: TRBV30
j_gene: TRBJ2-2
CDR3aa: CAWSVQSSGANVLTFGAGELFF

len: 13
abundance: medium-sized
v_gene: TRBV6-1
j_gene: TRBJ2-1
CDR3aa: CASSETASNEQFF

len: 13
abundance: medium-sized
v_gene: TRBV29-1
j_gene: TRBJ1-1
CDR3aa: CSAMDSPNTEAFF

len: 14
abundance: medium-sized
v_gene: TRBV19
j_gene: TRBJ1-3
CDR3aa: CASRPGQETNTIYF

len: 13
abundance: medium-sized
v_gene: TRBV19
j_gene: TRBJ2-5
CDR3aa: CAGGTPGGETQYF

len: 18
abundance: medium-sized
v_gene: TRBV6-5
j_gene: TRBJ2-6
CDR3aa: CASRSDRSTPSGANVLTF

len: 13
abundance: -
v_gene: TRBV20-1
j_gene: TRBJ1-3
CDR3aa: CSARVAGGNTIYF

len: 14
abundance: medium-sized
v_gene: TRBV27
j_gene: TRBJ2-7
CDR3aa: CASRLQGEGYEQYF

len: 12
abundance: medium-sized
v_gene: TRBV12-3/TRBV12-4
j_gene: TRBJ2-2
CDR3aa: CASSTSNGELFF

len: 14
abundance: medium-sized
v_gene: TRBV18
j_gene: TRBJ1-5
CDR3aa: CASSRGQGGQPQHF

len: 12
abundance: medium-sized
v_gene: TRBV6-2/TRBV6-3
j_gene: TRBJ2-3
CDR3aa: CASSWRGDTQYF

len: 13
abundance: -
v_gene: TRBV12-3/TRBV12-4
j_gene: TRBJ2-7
CDR3aa: CASRAGYSYEQYF

len: 16
abundance: -
v_gene: TRBV19
j_gene: TRBJ1-1
CDR3aa: CASSWDREFSGTEAFF

len: 15
abundance: medium-sized
v_gene: TRBV7-2
j_gene: TRBJ1-2
CDR3aa: CASSINRGQGDGYTF

len: 14
abundance: medium-sized
v_gene: TRBV12-3/TRBV12-4
j_gene: TRBJ1-2
CDR3aa: CASRPTGRNYGYTF

len: 15
abundance: medium-sized
v_gene: TRBV5-5
j_gene: TRBJ2-2
CDR3aa: CASSSGTANTGELFF

len: 13
abundance: medium-sized
v_gene: TRBV5-6
j_gene: TRBJ2-5
CDR3aa: CASSLAREETQYF

len: 11
abundance: -
v_gene: TRBV10-2
j_gene: TRBJ2-2
CDR3aa: CASSLPGELFF

len: 13
abundance: large
v_gene: TRBV27
j_gene: TRBJ1-6
CDR3aa: CASSQGYNSPLHF

len: 14
abundance: -
v_gene: TRBV5-1
j_gene: TRBJ1-5
CDR3aa: CASSLGGSNQPQHF

len: 13
abundance: -
v_gene: TRBV7-7
j_gene: TRBJ2-2
CDR3aa: CASSLAGPGELFF

len: 15
abundance: -
v_gene: TRBV5-4
j_gene: TRBJ2-7
CDR3aa: CASSLKSDGSYEQYF

len: 12
abundance: -
v_gene: TRBV20-1
j_gene: TRBJ1-3
CDR3aa: CSALHSGNTIYF

len: 13
abundance: -
v_gene: TRBV14
j_gene: TRBJ1-6
CDR3aa: CASSRGGGSPLHF

len: 14
abundance: medium-sized
v_gene: TRBV27
j_gene: TRBJ2-3
CDR3aa: CASSSSAHTDTQYF

len: 12
abundance: large
v_gene: TRBV29-1
j_gene: TRBJ2-5
CDR3aa: CSADRGQETQYF

len: 17
abundance: medium-sized
v_gene: TRBV6-2/TRBV6-3
j_gene: TRBJ1-5
CDR3aa: CASSSGTGSLGSQPQHF

len: 16
abundance: -
v_gene: TRBV5-1
j_gene: TRBJ2-3
CDR3aa: CASSLATSGSTDTQYF

len: 16
abundance: medium-sized
v_gene: TRBV27
j_gene: TRBJ1-2
CDR3aa: CASSRSRERSNYGYTF

len: 17
abundance: medium-sized
v_gene: TRBV27
j_gene: TRBJ2-7
CDR3aa: CASSRDRAPSEAYEQYF

len: 18
abundance: -
v_gene: TRBV6-1
j_gene: TRBJ2-3
CDR3aa: CASSNYRMRYSSTDTQYF

len: 15
abundance: -
v_gene: TRBV5-1
j_gene: TRBJ2-2
CDR3aa: CASSLVGRATGELFF

len: 13
abundance: medium-sized
v_gene: TRBV29-1
j_gene: TRBJ1-1
CDR3aa: CSGDKKMNTEAFF

len: 20
abundance: medium-sized
v_gene: TRBV6-1
j_gene: TRBJ2-2
CDR3aa: CASSRPSGTSGGANTGELFF

len: 16
abundance: medium-sized
v_gene: TRBV19
j_gene: TRBJ2-4
CDR3aa: CASSRGGRLAKNIQYF

len: 14
abundance: medium-sized
v_gene: TRBV19
j_gene: TRBJ1-2
CDR3aa: CASSWDRGNYGYTF

len: 16
abundance: -
v_gene: TRBV7-9
j_gene: TRBJ1-3
CDR3aa: CASSPTGGDPGNTIYF

len: 15
abundance: -
v_gene: TRBV7-9
j_gene: TRBJ1-6
CDR3aa: CASSLGQGPNSPLHF

len: 16
abundance: -
v_gene: TRBV6-5
j_gene: TRBJ1-2
CDR3aa: CASIPYGQDLAYGYTF

len: 15
abundance: medium-sized
v_gene: TRBV19
j_gene: TRBJ2-5
CDR3aa: CASRTGQGAQETQYF

len: 15
abundance: -
v_gene: TRBV24-1
j_gene: TRBJ2-1
CDR3aa: CATSERASGRHEQFF

len: 16
abundance: medium-sized
v_gene: TRBV19
j_gene: TRBJ1-2
CDR3aa: CASRPLHSDPNYGYTF

len: 16
abundance: medium-sized
v_gene: TRBV24-1
j_gene: TRBJ2-3
CDR3aa: CATSDTGTSGEDTQYF

len: 16
abundance: medium-sized
v_gene: TRBV6-6
j_gene: TRBJ1-1
CDR3aa: CASSYPTGELNTEAFF

len: 13
abundance: medium-sized
v_gene: TRBV29-1
j_gene: TRBJ2-7
CDR3aa: CSVARGLLYEQYF